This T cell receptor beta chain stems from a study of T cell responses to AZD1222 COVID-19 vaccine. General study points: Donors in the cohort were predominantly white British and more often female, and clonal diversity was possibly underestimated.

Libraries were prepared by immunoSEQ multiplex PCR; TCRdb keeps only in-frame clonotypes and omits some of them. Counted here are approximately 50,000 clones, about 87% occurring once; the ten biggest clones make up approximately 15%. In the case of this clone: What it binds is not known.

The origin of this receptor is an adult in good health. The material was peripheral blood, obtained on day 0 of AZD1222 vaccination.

The CDR3 loop reads CAIRGPSGRASDTQYF. In DNA, the CDR3 is TGTGCCATCAGGGGTCCTAGCGGGAGGGCCTCAGATACGCAGTATTTT. This rearrangement joins TRBV10-3 to TRBJ2-3; 12 nucleotides match TRBD2. Germline V gene data show CDR1 as ENHRY and CDR2 as SYGVKD. Unmatched junction bases numbered 8, after V lost 6 bases and J lost 4 bases. The CDR3 covers 16 residues.